This T cell receptor beta chain emerged from a study of control samples from healthy donors and cancer patients. Germline V gene lookup returns CDR1 SGDLS and CDR2 YYNGEE. The V and J ends lost 0 bases and 3 bases, in that order; junction bases with no gene match: 8. The CDR3 spans 16 residues. Profiled with immunoSEQ multiplex PCR; TCRdb holds only in-frame clones, not every one. Of tens of thousands of clones listed, approximately 89% were seen once; the top ten hold more than 1.5%. The material sequenced was PBMCs. The V gene is TRBV9, the J gene TRBJ2-7; 8 bases are a match to TRBD2. The origin of this receptor is a man aged 35 to 55 with colorectal cancer. The CDR3 DNA is TGTGCCAGCAGCGTAGCTGCAGCGGGAGAGGTCTACGAGCAGTACTTC. Translating gives CASSVAAAGEVYEQYF.